What follows is one TCR beta chain and its context. Its antigen is as yet unknown. This sample stems from a study of cytomegalovirus exposure and HLA in healthy donors. Study-wide results and caveats: The classifier was said to identify cytomegalovirus status with high specificity and sensitivity. Altogether, 150 or so TCR beta chains were recorded as cytomegalovirus-associated.

It was the approximately 130-subject validation cohort, separate from the 666-subject first cohort, to which the donors belonged. Profiled with immunoSEQ multiplex PCR; TCRdb holds only in-frame clones, not every one. This sample has some 68,000 clones, with 95% to 97% found just once. Trimming stripped 2 bases from V and 9 bases from J, with 13 bases between. The CDR3 is 13 amino acids. The germline gives CDR1 MNHNY, CDR2 SVGAGI (reference sequence). The gene calls are TRBV6-6 and TRBJ1-2; weak D call: TRBD1 (6 bases). The sequenced material came from PBMCs. This receptor was identified in a man aged 18 to 29 in good health and CMV-seronegative. The CDR3 sequence: CASSYGQGLSYTF. CDR3 in DNA: TGTGCCAGCAGTTACGGTCAGGGGTTGAGCTACACCTTC.